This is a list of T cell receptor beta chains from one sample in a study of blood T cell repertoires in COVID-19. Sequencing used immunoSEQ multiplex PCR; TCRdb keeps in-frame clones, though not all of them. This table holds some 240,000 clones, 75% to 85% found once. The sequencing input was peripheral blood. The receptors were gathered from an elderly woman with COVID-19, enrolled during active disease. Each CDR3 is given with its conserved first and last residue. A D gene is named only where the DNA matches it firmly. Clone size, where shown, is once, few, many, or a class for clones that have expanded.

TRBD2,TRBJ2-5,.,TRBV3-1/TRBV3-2,TGTGCCAGCAGCCAAGCGATAGCGGGAGCGGTGGAGACCCAGTACTTC,CASSQAIAGAVETQYF
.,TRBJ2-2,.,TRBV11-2,TGTGCCAGCAGCCCGAGCCCCGTCACCGGGGAGCTGTTTTTT,CASSPSPVTGELFF
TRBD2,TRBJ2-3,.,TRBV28,TGTGCCAGCAGTTTAGGCTCGCGCGGGAGTCTCAGAACAGATACGCAGTATTTT,CASSLGSRGSLRTDTQYF
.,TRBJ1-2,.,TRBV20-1,TGCAGTGCTAGTGGAGCGATCTATGGCTACACCTTC,CSASGAIYGYTF
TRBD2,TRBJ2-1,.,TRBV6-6,TGTGCCAGCAGTTACCTTAGCGGGAGTAAACAGTTCTTC,CASSYLSGSKQFF
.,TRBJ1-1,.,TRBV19,TGTGCCAGTAGTATGGGCAGGACTGACACTGAAGCTTTCTTT,CASSMGRTDTEAFF
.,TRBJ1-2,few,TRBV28,TGTGCCAGCAGAGAAGGGGTTCTGTATGGCTACACCTTC,CASREGVLYGYTF
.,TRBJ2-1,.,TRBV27,TGTGCCAGCAGTTCAGGGGTCTCCTACAATGAGCAGTTCTTC,CASSSGVSYNEQFF
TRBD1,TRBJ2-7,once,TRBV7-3,TGTGCCAGCAGTCGGGACAGGGGTTACGAGCAGTACTTC,CASSRDRGYEQYF
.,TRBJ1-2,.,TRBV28,TGTGCCAGCAACATCGGGACTTCGGGACGTGGCTACACCTTC,CASNIGTSGRGYTF
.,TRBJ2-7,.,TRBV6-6,TGTGCCAGCAGTTACTCGAGACAGCAGTACGAGCAGTACTTC,CASSYSRQQYEQYF
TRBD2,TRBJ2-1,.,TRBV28,TGTGCCAGCAGTTCCTTAACTAGCGACTCCTACAATGAGCAGTTCTTC,CASSSLTSDSYNEQFF
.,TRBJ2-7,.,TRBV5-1,TGCGCCAGCAGCTCGAACGCTGGGTACAGGGACGAGCAGTACTTC,CASSSNAGYRDEQYF
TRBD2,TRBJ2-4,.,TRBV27,TGTGCCAGCAGTCCCGCCGGGACTAGCCGCCAAAACATTCAGTACTTC,CASSPAGTSRQNIQYF
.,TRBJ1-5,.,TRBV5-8,TGTGCCAGCAGCTTGGGGAGCGGGATAAATCAGCCCCAGCATTTT,CASSLGSGINQPQHF
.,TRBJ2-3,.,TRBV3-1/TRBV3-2,TGTGCCAGCAGCCAAGAATGGGGGCCGGGCACAGATACGCAGTATTTT,CASSQEWGPGTDTQYF
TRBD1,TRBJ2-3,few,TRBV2,TGTGCCAGCAGTCGACAGGGGACAGATACGCAGTATTTT,CASSRQGTDTQYF
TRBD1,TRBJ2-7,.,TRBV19,TGTGCCAGTACCGATCCGGGACAGGTTCCCTACGAGCAGTACTTC,CASTDPGQVPYEQYF
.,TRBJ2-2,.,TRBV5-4,TGTGCCAGCAGCTTGGCCGGGAGCGTCCGGGGGGAGCTGTTTTTT,CASSLAGSVRGELFF
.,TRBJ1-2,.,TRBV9,TGTGCCAGCAGCCTAGGAAGTTCAGGGGCCTATGGCTACACCTTC,CASSLGSSGAYGYTF
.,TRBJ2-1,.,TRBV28,TGTGCCAGCAGTGCGCCCTCTGACAGCTCCTACAATGAGCAGTTCTTC,CASSAPSDSSYNEQFF
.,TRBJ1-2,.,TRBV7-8,TGTGCCAGCAGCTTTGGAGGGTCCCCTTATGGCTACACCTTC,CASSFGGSPYGYTF
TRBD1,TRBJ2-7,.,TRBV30,TGTGCCTGGAGTGTAGAAATCGACAGGGGTAGGGAGCAGTACTTC,CAWSVEIDRGREQYF
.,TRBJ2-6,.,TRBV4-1,TGCGCCAGCAGCCAGGACAGTCCCGTTGTCCTGACTTTC,CASSQDSPVVLTF
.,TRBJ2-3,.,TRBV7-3,TGTGCCAGCAGCGCAACAGGGCCAGATACGCAGTATTTT,CASSATGPDTQYF
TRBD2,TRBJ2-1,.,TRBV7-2,TGTGCCAGCAGCTCACCGGGACTAGCGGGGGCTTCCTACAATGAGCAGTTCTTC,CASSSPGLAGASYNEQFF
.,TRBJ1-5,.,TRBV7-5,TGTGCCAGAAGCCCGGGGGGTAGGGAATATAGCAATCAGCCCCAGCATTTT,CARSPGGREYSNQPQHF
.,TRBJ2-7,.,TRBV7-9,TGTGCCAGCAGCTTAGAGTGGGAGATGGACGAGCAGTACTTC,CASSLEWEMDEQYF
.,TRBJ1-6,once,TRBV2,TGTGCCAGCACGCGACAGAATTCACCCCTCCACTTT,CASTRQNSPLHF
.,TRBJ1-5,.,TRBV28,TGTGCCAGCAGAAGACCACAGGTCCATCAGCCCCAGCATTTT,CASRRPQVHQPQHF
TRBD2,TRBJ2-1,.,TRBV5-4,TGTGCCAGCAGCCTGACTAGCGGGAATGAGCAGTTCTTC,CASSLTSGNEQFF
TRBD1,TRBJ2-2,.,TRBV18,TGTGCCAGCTCACCAACGGGACAGGGGGCCACCGGGGAGCTGTTTTTT,CASSPTGQGATGELFF
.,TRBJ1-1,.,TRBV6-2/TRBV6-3,TGTGCCAGCAGTCTCCCCCCAGGGACTGAAGCTTTCTTT,CASSLPPGTEAFF
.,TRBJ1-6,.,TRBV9,TGTGCCAGCAGCTCAGAGGCCTCCGGGAATTCACCCCTCCACTTT,CASSSEASGNSPLHF
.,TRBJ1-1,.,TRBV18,TGTGCCAGCTCACTCAGGGCCACTGAAGCTTTCTTT,CASSLRATEAFF
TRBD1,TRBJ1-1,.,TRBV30,TGTGCCTGTACGGGACAGGCGGACACTGAAGCTTTCTTT,CACTGQADTEAFF
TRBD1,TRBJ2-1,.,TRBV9,TGTGCCAGCAGCCCGGGACAGGTGTACAATGAGCAGTTCTTC,CASSPGQVYNEQFF
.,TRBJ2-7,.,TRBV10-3,TGTGCCGCGGCCCCGACAGGCTCTGCCTCCTACGAGCAGTACTTC,CAAAPTGSASYEQYF
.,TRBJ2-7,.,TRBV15,TGTGCCACCAGCAGAGATTACACAGGGAAGGACGAGCAGTACTTC,CATSRDYTGKDEQYF
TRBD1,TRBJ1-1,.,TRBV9,TGTGCCAGCAGCGTCCTGGACAGGGGTTACACTGAAGCTTTCTTT,CASSVLDRGYTEAFF
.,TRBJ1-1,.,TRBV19,TGTGCCAGCGATAAGCGGGAGGGCACTGAAGCTTTCTTT,CASDKREGTEAFF
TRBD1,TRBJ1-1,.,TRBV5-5,TGTGCCAGCAGCTTTCGGACAGGGGGCGCTTATCGGGACACTGAAGCTTTCTTT,CASSFRTGGAYRDTEAFF
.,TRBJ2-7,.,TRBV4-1,TGCGCCAGCAGATCTCCGGGGAACGGGGGCGAGCAGTACTTC,CASRSPGNGGEQYF
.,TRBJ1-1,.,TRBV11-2,TGTGCCAGCAGCTTAGATCGGAGTACTGAAGCTTTCTTT,CASSLDRSTEAFF
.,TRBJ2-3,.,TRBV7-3,TGTGCCAGCAGCTTAGCTCAGAGGGATACGCAGTATTTT,CASSLAQRDTQYF
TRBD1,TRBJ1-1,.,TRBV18,TGTGCCAGCTCCCGACGACAGGGGGCCGTCACTGAAGCTTTCTTT,CASSRRQGAVTEAFF
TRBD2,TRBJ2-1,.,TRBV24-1,TGTGCCACCAGTGACTGGAGGGCGGGAGGCTCCTACAATGAGCAGTTCTTC,CATSDWRAGGSYNEQFF
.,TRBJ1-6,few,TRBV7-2,TGTGCCAGCAGCTTAGCATGGCCCCGTAATTCACCCCTCCACTTT,CASSLAWPRNSPLHF
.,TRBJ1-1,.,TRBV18,TGTGCCAGCTCACCAGTGTTAGGGGAAAACACTGAAGCTTTCTTT,CASSPVLGENTEAFF
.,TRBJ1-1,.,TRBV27,TGTGCCAGCAGTTTTAGGGGATACACTGAAGCTTTCTTT,CASSFRGYTEAFF
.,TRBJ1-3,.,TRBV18,TGTGCCAGCTCACCACCACGGACACAGGGACACACCATATATTTT,CASSPPRTQGHTIYF
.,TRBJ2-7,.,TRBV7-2,TGTGCCAGCAGCCGGGGACATGGAATGTATTCCTACGAGCAGTACTTC,CASSRGHGMYSYEQYF
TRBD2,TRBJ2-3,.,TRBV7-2,TGTGCCAGCAGCTCCCTAGGGGGTACTAGCGGGACTAGCCCAGATACGCAGTATTTT,CASSSLGGTSGTSPDTQYF
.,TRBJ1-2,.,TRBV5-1,TGCGCCAGCAGCTTGGGTGGGACACCTAACTATGGCTACACCTTC,CASSLGGTPNYGYTF